This T cell receptor (beta chain) was profiled in a study of low-dose radiotherapy and immunotherapy resistance in tumors. Whole-study context: The schedule for Cohort 2 used 1 Gy per fraction every two weeks, which added up to 13 Gy over 26 weeks.

This clonotype was counted ten times or more. With 4 bases removed from V and 4 bases from J, the gap between germline ends came to 13 bases. The CDR3 contains 14 residues. Germline V lookup: CDR1 LNHDA, CDR2 SQIVND (reference sequence). Time point indicated: after trial treatment. Stated treatment: LDRT plus nivolumab, ipilimumab, low-dose cyclophosphamide and aspirin (RACIN trial). Covering alpha and beta chains, TRAV- and TRBV-specific primers were used for the first-strand cDNA. TCRs were amplified for roughly 22 PCR cycles with a constant-region primer and V-primer adapter. Using its own MiXCR run on the reads, TCRdb lists one record per CDR3 protein. This table holds more than 70,000 distinct CDR3 sequences, around 20% found once.

This specimen consisted of PBMCs, obtained after low-dose radiotherapy plus immunotherapy. The chain recombines TRBV19 with TRBJ1-1; D may be TRBD1 (6 bases). The clonotype comes from a female donor with ovarian cancer. The CDR3 DNA follows: TGTGCCAGTAGTACCCTCGGGACACTCACTGAAGCTTTCTTT. Its protein is CASSTLGTLTEAFF.